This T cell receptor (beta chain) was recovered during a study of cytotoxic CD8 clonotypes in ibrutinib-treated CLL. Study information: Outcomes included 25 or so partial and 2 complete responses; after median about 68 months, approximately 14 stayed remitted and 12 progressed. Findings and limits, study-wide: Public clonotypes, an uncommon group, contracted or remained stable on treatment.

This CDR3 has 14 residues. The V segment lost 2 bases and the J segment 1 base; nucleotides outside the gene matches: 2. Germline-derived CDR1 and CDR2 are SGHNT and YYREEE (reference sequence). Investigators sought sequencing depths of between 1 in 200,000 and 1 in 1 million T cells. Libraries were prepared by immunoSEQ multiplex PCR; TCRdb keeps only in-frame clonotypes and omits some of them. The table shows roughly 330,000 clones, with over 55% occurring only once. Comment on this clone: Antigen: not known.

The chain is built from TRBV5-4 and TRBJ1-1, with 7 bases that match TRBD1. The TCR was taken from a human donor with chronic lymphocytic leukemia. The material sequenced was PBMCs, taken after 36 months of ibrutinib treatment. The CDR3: CASSFRGANTEAFF. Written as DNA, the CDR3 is TGTGCCAGCAGCTTCAGGGGGGCGAACACTGAAGCTTTCTTT.